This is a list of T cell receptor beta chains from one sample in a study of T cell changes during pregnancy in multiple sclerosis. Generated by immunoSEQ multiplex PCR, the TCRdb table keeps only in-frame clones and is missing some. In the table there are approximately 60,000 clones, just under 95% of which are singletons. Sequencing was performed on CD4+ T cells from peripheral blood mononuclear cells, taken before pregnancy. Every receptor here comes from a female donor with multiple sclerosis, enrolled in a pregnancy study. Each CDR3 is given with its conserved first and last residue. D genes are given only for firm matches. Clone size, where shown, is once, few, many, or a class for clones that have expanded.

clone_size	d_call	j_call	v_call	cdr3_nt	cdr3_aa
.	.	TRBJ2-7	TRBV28	TGTGCCAGCAGTTTGGCGCCAGGTCGCGGGTACGAGCAGTACTTC	CASSLAPGRGYEQYF
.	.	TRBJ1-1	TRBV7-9	TGTGCCAGCACCCCCTATGTAAGGGGCCTTACAGAGGAAGCTTTCTTT	CASTPYVRGLTEEAFF
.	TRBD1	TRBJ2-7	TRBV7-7	TGTGCTAGCAGCCGGGGACAGCCCTACGAGCAGTACTTC	CASSRGQPYEQYF
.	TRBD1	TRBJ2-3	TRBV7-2	TGTGCCAGCAGCGTAGACAGGGCTAGCACAGATACGCAGTATTTT	CASSVDRASTDTQYF
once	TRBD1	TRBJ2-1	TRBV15	TGTGCCACCAGCAGAGATCCTTCGACAGGGGTGAATGAGCAGTTCTTC	CATSRDPSTGVNEQFF
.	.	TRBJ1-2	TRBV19	TGTGCCAGGGGGCGGGGAGGATCTGAGGGCTACACCTTC	CARGRGGSEGYTF
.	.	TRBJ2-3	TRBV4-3	TGCGCCAGCAGCCAAGTAATGTACAGGAGCACAGATACGCAGTATTTT	CASSQVMYRSTDTQYF
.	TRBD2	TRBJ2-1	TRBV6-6	TGTGCCAGCAGTCTTAGCGGGAGTGGCAATGAGCAGTTCTTC	CASSLSGSGNEQFF
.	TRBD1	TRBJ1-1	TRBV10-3	TGTGCCATCAGTGGGGGACAGGGAGGTTACACTGAAGCTTTCTTT	CAISGGQGGYTEAFF
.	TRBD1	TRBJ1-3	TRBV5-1	TGCGCCAGCAGCTCTGGACAGGCTGGAAACACCATATATTTT	CASSSGQAGNTIYF